Each of the 18 T cell receptor beta chains below was sequenced from the same sample in a study of a mutant IDH1 vaccine in newly diagnosed glioma. Time point reported: week 11, during vaccination. Every vaccine dose comprised 300 ug of mutant IDH1 20-mer peptide plus topical imiquimod. Antigens of these TCRs are unknown. Generated by immunoSEQ multiplex PCR, the TCRdb table keeps only in-frame clones and is missing some. Among around 120,000 clones listed, roughly 78% were seen once. Sequenced here: PBMCs, sampled from a glioma patient whose treatment included an IDH1 peptide vaccine. The receptor source for this set is a man in his forties or fifties with glioma.

The V call is TRBV11-2, the J call TRBJ2-2; 7 bases line up with TRBD1. This CDR3 has 14 residues. Germline assignment: CDR1 SGHAT and CDR2 FQNNGV. Losses at the gene ends were 5 bases for V and 6 bases for J; bases not matched to a gene: 6. CDR3 bases: TGTGCCAGCAGCCAAGACAGGGAATCCGGGGAGCTGTTTTTT. Its translation is CASSQDRESGELFF.

The sample holds many counts of this clone. The chain combines TRBV5-6 with TRBJ2-1, with 7 bases lining up with TRBD2. Trimming cost V 4 bases and J 8 bases; bases outside gene matches: 12. CDR3 length: 15 amino acids. The germline V gene has CDR1 SGHDT and CDR2 YYEEEE. The CDR3 coding sequence is TGTGCCAGCAGCCCCGGGGGAGCGGGGTATTATGAGCAGTTCTTC. It translates to CASSPGGAGYYEQFF.

V gene TRBV10-3 combines with J gene TRBJ2-1; D possibly matches TRBD1 or TRBD2 (7 bases each). In germline, CDR1 is ENHRY, CDR2 SYGVKD. V was cut by 0 bases and J by 8 bases, with 14 bases left in between. The CDR3 is 15 amino acids. This CDR3 is CAISESQGGKDEQFF. CDR3 coding DNA: TGTGCCATCAGTGAGTCCCAGGGGGGGAAGGATGAGCAGTTCTTC.

The chain joins TRBV11-2 to TRBJ2-3; D is perhaps TRBD2 (5 bases). V was clipped by 0 bases and J by 3 bases, with 13 bases between them. Germline loops: CDR1 SGHAT, CDR2 FQNNGV. The CDR3 loop spans 16 amino acids. The CDR3 coding sequence is TGTGCCAGCAGCTTAGATTTGGCAACTAGGACAGATACGCAGTATTTT. Encoded protein: CASSLDLATRTDTQYF.

V usage is TRBV11-2 and J usage is TRBJ1-4; no firm D call. Germline V CDR1 and CDR2: SGHAT, FQNNGV. This CDR3 region has 14 residues. The V end was cut by 1 base, the J end by 7 bases, with 10 bases between. CDR3 in amino acids: CASSLGWVGEKLFF. CDR3 in DNA: TGTGCCAGCAGCTTAGGTTGGGTTGGTGAAAAACTGTTTTTT.

The V gene is TRBV7-2, the J gene TRBJ2-7; tentatively, D is TRBD2 (5 bases). V lost 1 base and J lost 2, with 9 bases in between. Germline CDR1 SGHTA, CDR2 FQGNSA. CDR3 length: 14 amino acids. CDR3 in amino acids: CASSLGGAAYEQYF. The CDR3 nucleotides are TGTGCCAGCAGCTTAGGGGGAGCAGCCTACGAGCAGTACTTC.

J is TRBJ2-7 and V is TRBV6-1, with D unresolved. The V gene lost 0 bases and the J gene lost 2 bases, with 11 bases spanning the gap. In germline, CDR1 is MNHNS, CDR2 SASEGT. The CDR3 is 15 residues long. DNA of the CDR3: TGTGCCAGCAGTGAAGCGTGGGCGTCCCCCTACGAGCAGTACTTC. This translates into CASSEAWASPYEQYF.

The chain employs TRBV5-8 and TRBJ2-7; D may be TRBD1 (5 bases). The CDR3 consists of 13 residues. In germline, CDR1 is SGHTS, CDR2 YDEGEE. Trimming removed 0 bases at V and 6 bases at J, with 10 bases between. CDR3 in amino acids: CASSLGVTVEQYF. CDR3 sequence (DNA): TGTGCCAGCAGCTTGGGCGTGACAGTCGAGCAGTACTTC.

The chain links TRBV4-2 to TRBJ2-7, with 10 bases aligning to TRBD2. Germline V gives CDR1 LGHNA, CDR2 YNFKEQ. Losses at the gene ends were 4 bases for V and 4 bases for J; bases not matched to a gene: 10. This CDR3 region has 16 residues. The CDR3 reads CASSRQGSGRAYEQYF. Here the CDR3 DNA reads TGTGCCAGCAGCCGTCAAGGGAGCGGGAGGGCTTACGAGCAGTACTTC.

The chain recombines TRBV4-3 with TRBJ2-3, with D unclear. CDR1 and CDR2 (germline): LGHNA, YSLEER. V shed 6 bases and J shed 6 bases, with 13 bases lying between them. The CDR3 length is 13 residues. The CDR3 bases are TGCGCCAGCAGTCGCGGCCCCTCGGATACGCAGTATTTT. This sequence encodes CASSRGPSDTQYF.

The CDR3 protein is CASSEIEGVSGANVLTF. CDR3 bases: TGTGCCAGCAGCGAAATTGAAGGGGTCTCCGGGGCCAACGTCCTGACTTTC. The J gene is TRBJ2-6, the V gene TRBV7-9, with D perhaps matching TRBD1 (5 bases). Trimming took off 5 bases at V and 4 bases at J, with 18 bases between the two ends. Germline CDR1 is SEHNR and CDR2 is FQNEAQ (reference sequence). This CDR3 has 17 amino acids.

V is TRBV6-5 and J is TRBJ2-7, with TRBD1 as a possible D gene (6 bases). Deletions cut 10 bases from V and 4 bases from J, with 20 bases between. This CDR3 is 14 amino acids long. Germline V gene sequence: CDR1 MNHEY, CDR2 SVGAGI. CDR3 sequence: CATSSEGGAYEQYF. Here the CDR3 DNA reads TGTGCCACCTCCAGCGAAGGGGGAGCGTACGAGCAGTACTTC.

This clone was counted a few times. At the DNA level, this CDR3 is encoded by other sequences in the same sample as well. The J gene is TRBJ1-5, the V gene TRBV30; D not resolved. Germline CDR1 is GTSNPN and CDR2 is SVGIG (reference sequence). There are 15 residues in the CDR3. Trimming shortened V by 2 bases and J by 0 bases, and 11 bases separated the two germline ends. CDR3 region: CAWSTGEYSNQPQHF. The CDR3 DNA reads as TGTGCCTGGAGTACCGGAGAATATAGCAATCAGCCCCAGCATTTT. Using reference TRBV30 and TRBJ1-5 for the parts outside the CDR3, the full variable domain is SQTIHQWPATLVQPVGSPLSLECTVEGTSNPNLYWYRQAAGRGLQLLFYSVGIGQISSEVPQNLSASRPQDRQFILSSKKLLLSDSGFYLCAWSTGEYSNQPQHFGDGTRLSIL.

This clone came up once. The chain has TRBV5-1 and TRBJ1-2, with D hard to call. V dropped 0 bases and J dropped 0 bases, with 6 bases sitting between them. Germline V gene lookup returns CDR1 SGHRS and CDR2 YFSETQ. This CDR3 has 14 residues. CDR3 residues: CASSLALPNYGYTF. The CDR3 bases are TGCGCCAGCAGCTTGGCCCTTCCTAACTATGGCTACACCTTC.

The chain's CDR3 is CASCQENTIYF. CDR3 nucleotide sequence: TGTGCCAGCTGTCAGGAAAACACCATATATTTT. The rearrangement uses TRBV28 and TRBJ1-3; D gene unclear. Trimming took 8 bases from V and 6 from J, leaving 8 bases between them. From germline, CDR1 is MDHEN and CDR2 SYDVKM. There are 11 residues in the CDR3. The full variable domain, its missing parts supplied by reference TRBV28 and TRBJ1-3, is DVKVTQSSRYLVKRTGEKVFLECVQDMDHENMFWYRQDPGLGLRLIYFSYDVKMKEKGDIPEGYSVSREKKERFSLILESASTNQTSMYLCASCQENTIYFGEGSWLTVV.

The V and J genes are TRBV7-9 and TRBJ2-2; 13 bases fit TRBD2. Germline CDR1 SEHNR, CDR2 FQNEAQ (reference sequence). Unmatched junction bases numbered 5, after V lost 4 bases and J lost 0 bases. The length of the CDR3 is 18 residues. The CDR3 DNA reads as TGTGCCAGCAGCTCTCGACTAGCGGGAGGATCGAACACCGGGGAGCTGTTTTTT. This codes for CASSSRLAGGSNTGELFF.

This clone came up a few times. This sequence joins TRBV11-2 and TRBJ2-1; 9 bases are a match to TRBD1. The trim removed 5 bases at V and 7 bases at J, leaving 9 bases unmatched. Germline V gives CDR1 SGHAT, CDR2 FQNNGV. The CDR3 consists of 15 residues. The CDR3 sequence: CASSGTDRGRNEQFF. The CDR3 bases are TGTGCCAGCAGCGGAACGGACAGGGGTAGGAATGAGCAGTTCTTC.

The V gene is TRBV6-5, the J gene TRBJ1-4; D perhaps matches TRBD1 (5 bases). Germline lookup yields CDR1 MNHEY and CDR2 SVGAGI. V was cut by 8 bases and J by 7 bases, with 17 bases left in between. The CDR3 contains 14 residues. The DNA for the CDR3 is TGTGCCAGCGCCCCGCCTAAGGGGCGTGAAAAACTGTTTTTT. The encoded protein is CASAPPKGREKLFF.